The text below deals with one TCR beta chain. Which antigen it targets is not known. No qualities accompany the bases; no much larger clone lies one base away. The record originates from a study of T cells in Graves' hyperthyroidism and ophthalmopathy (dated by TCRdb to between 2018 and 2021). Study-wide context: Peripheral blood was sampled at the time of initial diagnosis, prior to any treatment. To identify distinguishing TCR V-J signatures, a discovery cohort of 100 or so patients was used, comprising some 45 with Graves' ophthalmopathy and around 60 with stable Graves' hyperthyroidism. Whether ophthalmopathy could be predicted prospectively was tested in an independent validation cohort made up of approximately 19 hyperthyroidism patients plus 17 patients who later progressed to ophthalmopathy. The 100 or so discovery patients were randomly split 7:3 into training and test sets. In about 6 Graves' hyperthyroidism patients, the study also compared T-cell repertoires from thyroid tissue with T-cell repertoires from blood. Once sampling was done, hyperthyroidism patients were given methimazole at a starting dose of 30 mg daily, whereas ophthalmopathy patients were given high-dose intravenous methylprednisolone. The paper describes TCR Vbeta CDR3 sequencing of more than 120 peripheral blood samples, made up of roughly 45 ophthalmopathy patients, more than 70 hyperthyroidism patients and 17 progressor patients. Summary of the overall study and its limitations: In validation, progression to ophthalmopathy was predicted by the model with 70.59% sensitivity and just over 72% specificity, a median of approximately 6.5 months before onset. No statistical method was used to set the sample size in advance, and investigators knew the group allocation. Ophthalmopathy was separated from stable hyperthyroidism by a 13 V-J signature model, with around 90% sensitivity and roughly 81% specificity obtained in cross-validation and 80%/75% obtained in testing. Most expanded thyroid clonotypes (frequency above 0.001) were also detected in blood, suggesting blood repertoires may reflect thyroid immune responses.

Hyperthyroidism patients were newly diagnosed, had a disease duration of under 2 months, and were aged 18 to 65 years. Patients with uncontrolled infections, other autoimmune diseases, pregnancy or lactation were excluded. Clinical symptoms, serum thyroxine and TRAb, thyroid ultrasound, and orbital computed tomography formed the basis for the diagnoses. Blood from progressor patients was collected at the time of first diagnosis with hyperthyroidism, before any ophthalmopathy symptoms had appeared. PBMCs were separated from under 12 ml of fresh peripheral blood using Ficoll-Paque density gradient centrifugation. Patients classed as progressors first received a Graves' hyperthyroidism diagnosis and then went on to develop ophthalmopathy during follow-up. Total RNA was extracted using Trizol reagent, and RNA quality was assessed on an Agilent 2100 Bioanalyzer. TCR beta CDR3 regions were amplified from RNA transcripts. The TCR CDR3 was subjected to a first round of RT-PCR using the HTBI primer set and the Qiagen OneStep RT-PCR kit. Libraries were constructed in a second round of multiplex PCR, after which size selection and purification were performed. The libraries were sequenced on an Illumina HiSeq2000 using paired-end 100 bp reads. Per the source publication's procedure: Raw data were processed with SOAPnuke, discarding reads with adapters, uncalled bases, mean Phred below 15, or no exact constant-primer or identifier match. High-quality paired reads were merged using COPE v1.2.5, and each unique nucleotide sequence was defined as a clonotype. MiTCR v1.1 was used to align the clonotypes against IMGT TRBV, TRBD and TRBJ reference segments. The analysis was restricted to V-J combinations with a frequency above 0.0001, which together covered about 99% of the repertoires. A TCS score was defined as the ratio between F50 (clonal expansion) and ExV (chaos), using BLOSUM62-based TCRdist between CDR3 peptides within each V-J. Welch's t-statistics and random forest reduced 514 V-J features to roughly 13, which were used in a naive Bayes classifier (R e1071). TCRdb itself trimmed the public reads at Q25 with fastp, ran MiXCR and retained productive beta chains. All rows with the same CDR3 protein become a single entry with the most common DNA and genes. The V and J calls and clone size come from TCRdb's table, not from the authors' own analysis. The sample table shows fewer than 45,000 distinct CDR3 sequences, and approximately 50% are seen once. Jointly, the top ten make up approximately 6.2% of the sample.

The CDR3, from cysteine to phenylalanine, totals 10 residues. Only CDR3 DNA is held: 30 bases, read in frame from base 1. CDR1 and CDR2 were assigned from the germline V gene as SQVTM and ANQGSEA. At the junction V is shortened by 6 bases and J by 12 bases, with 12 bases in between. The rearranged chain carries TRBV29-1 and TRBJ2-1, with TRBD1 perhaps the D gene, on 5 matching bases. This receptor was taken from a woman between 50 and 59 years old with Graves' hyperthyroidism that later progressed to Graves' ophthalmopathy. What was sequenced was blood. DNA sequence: TGCAGCGTAGGGCAGGGTGGGCAGTTCTTC. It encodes CSVGQGGQFF.